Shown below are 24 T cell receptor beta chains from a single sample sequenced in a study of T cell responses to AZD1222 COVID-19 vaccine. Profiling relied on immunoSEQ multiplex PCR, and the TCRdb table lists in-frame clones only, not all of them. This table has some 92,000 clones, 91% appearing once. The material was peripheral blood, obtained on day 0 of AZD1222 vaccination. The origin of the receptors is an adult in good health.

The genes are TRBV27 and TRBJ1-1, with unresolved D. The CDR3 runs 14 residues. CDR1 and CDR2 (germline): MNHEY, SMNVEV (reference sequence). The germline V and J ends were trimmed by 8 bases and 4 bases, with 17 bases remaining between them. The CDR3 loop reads CASSLLEFGTEAFF. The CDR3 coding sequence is TGTGCCAGCTCACTTTTAGAGTTCGGCACTGAAGCTTTCTTT.

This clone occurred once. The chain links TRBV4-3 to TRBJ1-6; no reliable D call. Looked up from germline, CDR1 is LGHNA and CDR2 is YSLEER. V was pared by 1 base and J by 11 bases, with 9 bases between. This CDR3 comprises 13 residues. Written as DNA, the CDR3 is TGCGCCAGCAGCCAAGGAAGCGAAACACCCCTCCACTTT. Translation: CASSQGSETPLHF.

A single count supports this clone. The CDR3 protein is CATSDLGGTEEDTQYF. As DNA, the CDR3 is TGTGCCACCAGTGATTTAGGGGGTACGGAGGAAGATACGCAGTATTTT. The V gene is TRBV24-1, the J gene TRBJ2-3; weak D call: TRBD1 (6 bases). The CDR3 extends over 16 amino acids. Germline loops: CDR1 KGHDR, CDR2 SFDVKD. V shed 1 base and J shed 5 bases, with 15 bases lying between them.

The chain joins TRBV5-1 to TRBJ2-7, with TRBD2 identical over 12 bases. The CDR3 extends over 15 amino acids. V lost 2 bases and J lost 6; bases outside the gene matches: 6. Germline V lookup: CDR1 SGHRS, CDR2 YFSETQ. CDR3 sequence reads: CASSFALAGGLEQYF. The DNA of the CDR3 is TGCGCCAGCAGCTTCGCCCTAGCGGGGGGGCTCGAGCAGTACTTC.

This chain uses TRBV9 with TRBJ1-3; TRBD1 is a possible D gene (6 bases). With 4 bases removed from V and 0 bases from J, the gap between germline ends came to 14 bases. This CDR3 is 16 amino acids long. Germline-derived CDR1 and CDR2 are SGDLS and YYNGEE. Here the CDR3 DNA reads TGTGCCAGCAGCAGAATGACAGGCCTCTCTGGAAACACCATATATTTT. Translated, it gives CASSRMTGLSGNTIYF.

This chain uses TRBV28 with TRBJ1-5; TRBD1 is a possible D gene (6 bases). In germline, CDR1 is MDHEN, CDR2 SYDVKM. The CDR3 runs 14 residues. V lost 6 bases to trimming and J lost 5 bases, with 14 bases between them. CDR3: CASSRGQLDQPQHF. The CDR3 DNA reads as TGTGCCAGCAGCCGAGGACAGTTAGATCAGCCCCAGCATTTT.

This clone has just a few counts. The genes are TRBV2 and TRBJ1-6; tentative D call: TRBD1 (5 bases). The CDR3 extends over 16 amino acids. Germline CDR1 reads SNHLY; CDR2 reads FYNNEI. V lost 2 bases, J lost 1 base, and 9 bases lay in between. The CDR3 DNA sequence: TGTGCCAGCAGTGAACAGGGAGGGTCCTATAATTCACCCCTCCACTTT. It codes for CASSEQGGSYNSPLHF.

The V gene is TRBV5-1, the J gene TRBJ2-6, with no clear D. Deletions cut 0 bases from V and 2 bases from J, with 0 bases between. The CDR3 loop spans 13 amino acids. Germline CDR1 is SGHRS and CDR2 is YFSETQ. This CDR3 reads CASSLAGANVLTF. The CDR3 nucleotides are TGCGCCAGCAGCTTGGCTGGGGCCAACGTCCTGACTTTC.

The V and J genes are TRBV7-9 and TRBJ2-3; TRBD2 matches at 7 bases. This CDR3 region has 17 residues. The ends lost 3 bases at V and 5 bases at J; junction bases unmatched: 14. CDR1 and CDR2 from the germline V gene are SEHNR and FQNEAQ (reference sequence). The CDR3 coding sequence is TGTGCCAGCAGCTTCCCCCGCGCAGCGGGGACTGAAGATACGCAGTATTTT. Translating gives CASSFPRAAGTEDTQYF.

For the CDR3, the DNA is TGTGCCACCAGCAGAGACCGGTCCTACGAGCAGTACTTC. Its protein product is CATSRDRSYEQYF. The J gene is TRBJ2-7, the V gene TRBV15; D unresolved. With 0 bases removed from V and 1 base from J, the gap between germline ends came to 4 bases. CDR1 LNHNV and CDR2 YYDKDF come from the germline V gene (reference sequence). The CDR3 has 13 residues.

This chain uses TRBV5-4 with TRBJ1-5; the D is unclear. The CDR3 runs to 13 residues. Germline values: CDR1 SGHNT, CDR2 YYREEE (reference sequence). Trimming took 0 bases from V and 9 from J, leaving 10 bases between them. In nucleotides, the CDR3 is TGTGCCAGCAGCTTGGCCGGGGAGAGGCCCCAGCATTTT. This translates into CASSLAGERPQHF.

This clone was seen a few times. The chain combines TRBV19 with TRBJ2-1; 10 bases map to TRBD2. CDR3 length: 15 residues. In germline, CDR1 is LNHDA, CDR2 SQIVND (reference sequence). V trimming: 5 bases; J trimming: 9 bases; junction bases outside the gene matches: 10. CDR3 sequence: CASSSLAGANSEQFF. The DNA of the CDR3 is TGTGCCAGTAGTTCCCTAGCGGGGGCCAATTCTGAGCAGTTCTTC.

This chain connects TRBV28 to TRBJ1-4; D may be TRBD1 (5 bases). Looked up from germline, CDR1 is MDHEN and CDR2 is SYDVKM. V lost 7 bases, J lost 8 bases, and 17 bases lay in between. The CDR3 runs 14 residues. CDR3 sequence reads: CASTGPPAGEKLFF. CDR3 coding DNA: TGTGCCAGCACCGGTCCCCCAGCAGGGGAAAAACTGTTTTTT.

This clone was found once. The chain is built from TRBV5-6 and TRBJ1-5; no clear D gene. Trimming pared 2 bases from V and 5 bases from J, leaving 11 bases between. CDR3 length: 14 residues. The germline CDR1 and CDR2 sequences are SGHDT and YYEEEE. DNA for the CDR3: TGTGCCAGCAGCTTTGGGCAGAACCATCAGCCCCAGCATTTT. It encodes CASSFGQNHQPQHF.

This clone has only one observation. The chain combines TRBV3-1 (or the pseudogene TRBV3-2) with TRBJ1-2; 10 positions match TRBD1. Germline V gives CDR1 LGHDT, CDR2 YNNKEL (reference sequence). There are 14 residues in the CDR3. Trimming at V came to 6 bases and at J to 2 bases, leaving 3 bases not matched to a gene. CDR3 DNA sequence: TGTGCCAGCAGTGGGACAGGGGTAAACTATGGCTACACCTTC. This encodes CASSGTGVNYGYTF.

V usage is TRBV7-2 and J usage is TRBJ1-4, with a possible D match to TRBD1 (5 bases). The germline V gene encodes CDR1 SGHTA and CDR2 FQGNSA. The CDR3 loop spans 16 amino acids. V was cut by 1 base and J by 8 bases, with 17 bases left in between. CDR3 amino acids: CASSLGQGVGREKLFF. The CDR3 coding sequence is TGTGCCAGCAGCTTAGGCCAAGGGGTAGGCAGGGAAAAACTGTTTTTT. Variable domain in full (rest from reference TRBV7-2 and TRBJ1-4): GAGVSQSPSNKVTEKGKDVELRCDPISGHTALYWYRQSLGQGLEFLIYFQGNSAPDKSGLPSDRFSAERTGGSVSTLTIQRTQQEDSAVYLCASSLGQGVGREKLFFGSGTQLSVL.

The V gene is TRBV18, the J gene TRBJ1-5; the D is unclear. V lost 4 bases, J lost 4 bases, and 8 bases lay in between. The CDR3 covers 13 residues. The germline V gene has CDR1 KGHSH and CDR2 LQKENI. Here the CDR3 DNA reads TGTGCCAGCTCACTCACCACGAATCAGCCCCAGCATTTT. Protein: CASSLTTNQPQHF.

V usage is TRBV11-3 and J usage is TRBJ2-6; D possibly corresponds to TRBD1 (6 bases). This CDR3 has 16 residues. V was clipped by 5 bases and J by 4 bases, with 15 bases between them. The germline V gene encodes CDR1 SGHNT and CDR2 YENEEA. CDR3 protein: CASSPRGTTGANVLTF. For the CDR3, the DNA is TGTGCCAGCAGCCCAAGGGGGACAACGGGGGCCAACGTCCTGACTTTC.

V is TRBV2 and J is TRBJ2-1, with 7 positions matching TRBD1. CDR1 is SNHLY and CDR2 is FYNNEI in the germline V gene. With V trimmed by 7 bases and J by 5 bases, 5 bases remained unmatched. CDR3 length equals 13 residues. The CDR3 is CASIKDRNNEQFF. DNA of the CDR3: TGTGCCAGCATTAAGGACAGGAACAATGAGCAGTTCTTC.

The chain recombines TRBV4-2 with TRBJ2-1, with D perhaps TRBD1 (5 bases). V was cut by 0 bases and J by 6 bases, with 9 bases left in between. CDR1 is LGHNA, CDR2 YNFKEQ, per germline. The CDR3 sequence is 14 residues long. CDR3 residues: CASSQEVDINEQFF. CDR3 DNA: TGTGCCAGCAGCCAAGAGGTGGACATCAATGAGCAGTTCTTC.

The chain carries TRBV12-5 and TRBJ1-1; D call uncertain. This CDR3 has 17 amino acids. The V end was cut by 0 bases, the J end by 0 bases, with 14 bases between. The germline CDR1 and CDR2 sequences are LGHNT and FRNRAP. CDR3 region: CASGLVVGEVMNTEAFF. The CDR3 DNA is TGTGCTAGTGGTTTGGTAGTCGGGGAAGTCATGAACACTGAAGCTTTCTTT.

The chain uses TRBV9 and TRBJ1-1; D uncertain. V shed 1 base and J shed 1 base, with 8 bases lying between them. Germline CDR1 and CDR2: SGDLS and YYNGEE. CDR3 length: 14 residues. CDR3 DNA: TGTGCCAGCAGCGTATCAGCTAAGAACACTGAAGCTTTCTTT. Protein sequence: CASSVSAKNTEAFF.

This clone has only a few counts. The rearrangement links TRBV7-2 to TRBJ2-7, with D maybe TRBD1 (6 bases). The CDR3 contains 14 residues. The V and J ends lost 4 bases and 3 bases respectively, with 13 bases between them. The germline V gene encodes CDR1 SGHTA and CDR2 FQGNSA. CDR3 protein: CASSSSTGHYEQYF. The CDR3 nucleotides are TGTGCCAGCAGCTCTTCGACAGGCCACTACGAGCAGTACTTC.

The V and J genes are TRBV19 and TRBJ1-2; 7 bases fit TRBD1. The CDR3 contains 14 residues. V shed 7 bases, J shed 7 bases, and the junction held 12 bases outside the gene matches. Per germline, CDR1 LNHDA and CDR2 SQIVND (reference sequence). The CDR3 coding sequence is TGTGCCAGTATTCCCGACAGGGCCGCCGTTGGCTACACCTTC. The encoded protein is CASIPDRAAVGYTF.